The present TCR beta chain was sequenced within a study of identifying expanded T cells in peripheral blood. Germline assignment: CDR1 MNHNS and CDR2 SASEGT. Between the trimmed V and J ends, which lost 11 bases and 0 bases, there was a span of 17 bases. This CDR3 comprises 14 residues. Repertoires were generated with immunoSEQ multiplex PCR, while TCRdb's copy carries only in-frame clones and drops some. The repertoire consists of 80,000 to 90,000 clones, with roughly 86% occurring once and the leading ten covering around 6%. Notes on this clone: Its antigen is as yet unknown.

Study-level results: Over around two and four weeks, about 16 and 19 clones changed, versus approximately 1.2 between replicates. Clone count variance between approximately 2-week samples rose with total template count.

The sequence derives from a person aged 18 to 75 in good health. The source material was blood. This rearrangement joins TRBV6-1 to TRBJ2-7; D possibly corresponds to TRBD1 (7 bases). This chain's CDR3 is CACMPGGSSYEQYF. For the CDR3, the DNA is TGTGCCTGCATGCCAGGGGGGTCCTCCTACGAGCAGTACTTC.